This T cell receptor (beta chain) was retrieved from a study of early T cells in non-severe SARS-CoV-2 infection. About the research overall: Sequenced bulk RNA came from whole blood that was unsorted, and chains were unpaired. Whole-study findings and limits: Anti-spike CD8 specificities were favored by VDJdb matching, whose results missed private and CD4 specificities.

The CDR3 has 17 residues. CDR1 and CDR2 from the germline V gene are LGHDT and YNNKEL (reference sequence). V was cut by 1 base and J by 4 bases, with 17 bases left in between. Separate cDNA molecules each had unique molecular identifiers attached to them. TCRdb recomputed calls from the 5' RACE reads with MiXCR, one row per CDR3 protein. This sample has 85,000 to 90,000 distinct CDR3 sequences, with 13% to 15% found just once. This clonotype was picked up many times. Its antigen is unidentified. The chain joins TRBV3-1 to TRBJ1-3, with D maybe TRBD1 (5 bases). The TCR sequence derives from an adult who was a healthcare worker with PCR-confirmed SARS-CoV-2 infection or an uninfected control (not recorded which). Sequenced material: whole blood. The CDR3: CASSQAGKLPGGNTIYF. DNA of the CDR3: TGTGCCAGCAGCCAAGCAGGGAAGCTACCTGGCGGAAACACCATATATTTT.